This is a list of T cell receptor beta chains from one sample in a study of blood T cell repertoires in COVID-19. The repertoire was sequenced with immunoSEQ multiplex PCR; TCRdb's copy has only in-frame clones and lacks some. The sample shows some 72,000 clones, 80% of them seen only once. Material: peripheral blood. The receptors derive from a man in his fifties or sixties with COVID-19, enrolled during active disease. Both conserved end residues are trimmed from each CDR3. Each record gives: V gene, CDR3 protein.

>TRBV7-3
ASSFPLAGGPRSSYEQY
>TRBV9
ASSRQHNTEAF
>TRBV2
ASRATGNYGYT
>TRBV19
ASSRGQVITGELF
>TRBV29-1
SSRALRQGATDTQY
>TRBV18
ASSPQGAGGELF
>TRBV5-1
ASSLARRGTDTQY
>TRBV27
ASSSYREKNTEAF
>TRBV5-1
ASSFVGTSPQETQY
>TRBV12-1
ASPQWRQGASFRIYEQY
>TRBV28
ASSLSGTPVAF
>TRBV5-6
ASTPTPGTGETQY
>TRBV6-5
ASSPQTGATDTQY
>TRBV5-6
ASSLGGRAPDTQY
>TRBV6-5
ASSRASGGPYEQY
>TRBV11-1
ASSFRVTGELF
>TRBV20-1
SASHTGFGYT